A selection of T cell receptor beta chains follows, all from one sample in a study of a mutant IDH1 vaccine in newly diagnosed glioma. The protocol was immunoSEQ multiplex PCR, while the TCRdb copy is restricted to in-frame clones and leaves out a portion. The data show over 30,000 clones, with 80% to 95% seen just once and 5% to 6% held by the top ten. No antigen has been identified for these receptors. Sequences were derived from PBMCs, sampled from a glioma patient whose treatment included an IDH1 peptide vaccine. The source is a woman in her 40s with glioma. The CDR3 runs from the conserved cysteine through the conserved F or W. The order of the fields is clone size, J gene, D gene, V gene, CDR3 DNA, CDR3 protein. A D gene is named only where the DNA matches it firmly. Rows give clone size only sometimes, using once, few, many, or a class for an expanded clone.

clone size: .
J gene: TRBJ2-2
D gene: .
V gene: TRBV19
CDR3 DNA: TGTGCCAGTACCAGGGCGAACACCGGGGAGCTGTTTTTT
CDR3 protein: CASTRANTGELFF

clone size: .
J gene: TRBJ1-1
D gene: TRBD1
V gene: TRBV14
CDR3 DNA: TGTGCCAGCAGCCGATTCCGGACAGGAAACACTGAAGCTTTCTTT
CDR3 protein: CASSRFRTGNTEAFF

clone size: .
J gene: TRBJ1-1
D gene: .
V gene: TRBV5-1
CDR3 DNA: TGCGCCAGCAGCTTGGGGATAACTATGAACACTGAAGCTTTCTTT
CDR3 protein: CASSLGITMNTEAFF

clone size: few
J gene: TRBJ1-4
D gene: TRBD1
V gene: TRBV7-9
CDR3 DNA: TGTGCCAGCAGCCAGGCGGGACAGTCCGAAAAACTGTTTTTT
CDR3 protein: CASSQAGQSEKLFF

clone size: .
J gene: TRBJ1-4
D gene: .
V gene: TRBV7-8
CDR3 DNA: TGTGCCAGCAGCTTAGGGTTGGAGGGACTGTTTTTT
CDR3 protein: CASSLGLEGLFF

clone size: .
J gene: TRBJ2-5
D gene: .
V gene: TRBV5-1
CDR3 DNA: TGCGCCAGCAGCTTGGGTCTAGCGCCCAAGGGGGAGACCCAGTACTTC
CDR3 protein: CASSLGLAPKGETQYF

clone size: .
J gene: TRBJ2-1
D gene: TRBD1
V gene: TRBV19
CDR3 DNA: TGTGCCAGTAATTCACCGGGACAGAGAAACAATGAGCAGTTCTTC
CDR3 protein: CASNSPGQRNNEQFF

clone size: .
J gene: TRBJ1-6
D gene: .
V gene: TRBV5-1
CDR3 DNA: TGCGCCAGCAAGACAGTCCCAAGATCACCCCTCCACTTT
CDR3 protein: CASKTVPRSPLHF

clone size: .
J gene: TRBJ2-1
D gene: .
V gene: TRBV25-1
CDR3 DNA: TGTGCCAGCAGTGAATCGGGGGATGAGCAGTTCTTC
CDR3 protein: CASSESGDEQFF

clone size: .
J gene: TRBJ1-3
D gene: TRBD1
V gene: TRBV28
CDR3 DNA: TGTGCCAGCATCTCGCCTCCGGGGACAGGGCATACTGGAAACACCATATATTTT
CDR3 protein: CASISPPGTGHTGNTIYF

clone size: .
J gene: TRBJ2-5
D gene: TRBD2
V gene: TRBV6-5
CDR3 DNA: TGTGCCAGCAGTTACAGCGGGGGGGTTCAAGAGACCCAGTACTTC
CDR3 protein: CASSYSGGVQETQYF

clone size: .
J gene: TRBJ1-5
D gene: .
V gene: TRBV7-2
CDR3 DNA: TGTGCCAGCAGTTCGGAGAGCAATCAGCCCCAGCATTTT
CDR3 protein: CASSSESNQPQHF

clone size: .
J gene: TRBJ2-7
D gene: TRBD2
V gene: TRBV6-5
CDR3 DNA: TGTGCCACCTCACTAGCGGGAGGTCTCTACGAGCAGTACTTC
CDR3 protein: CATSLAGGLYEQYF

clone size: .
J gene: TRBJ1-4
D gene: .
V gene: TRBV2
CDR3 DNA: TGTGCCAGCAGTGAAACCCGGACATCGGATAATGAAAAACTGTTTTTT
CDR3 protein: CASSETRTSDNEKLFF

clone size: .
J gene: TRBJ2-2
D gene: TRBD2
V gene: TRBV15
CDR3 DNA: TGTGCCACCAGGGTTAAGTCTAGCGGGAGACTTACGGGCACCGGGGAGCTGTTTTTT
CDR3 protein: CATRVKSSGRLTGTGELFF

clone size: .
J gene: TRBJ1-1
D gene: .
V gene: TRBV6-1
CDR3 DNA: TGTGCCAGCAGTGTCTCGAGGAACACTGAAGCTTTCTTT
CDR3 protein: CASSVSRNTEAFF

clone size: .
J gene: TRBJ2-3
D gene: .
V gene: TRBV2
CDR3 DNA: TGTGCCAGCAGTGATAGGAGGGGCACAGATACGCAGTATTTT
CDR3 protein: CASSDRRGTDTQYF

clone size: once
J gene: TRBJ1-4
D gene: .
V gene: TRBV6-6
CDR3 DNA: TGTGCCAGCAGTGCTGACAGATGGGAAAAACTGTTTTTT
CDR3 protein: CASSADRWEKLFF

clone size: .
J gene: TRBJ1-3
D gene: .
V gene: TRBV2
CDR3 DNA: TGTGCCAGCAGTAGTCAGGCTGGAAACACCATATATTTT
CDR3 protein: CASSSQAGNTIYF

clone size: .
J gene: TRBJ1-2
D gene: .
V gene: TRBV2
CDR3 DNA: TGTGCCAGGGGTCCGGGCGGCTACACCTTC
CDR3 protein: CARGPGGYTF

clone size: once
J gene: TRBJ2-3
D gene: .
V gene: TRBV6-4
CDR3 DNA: TGTGCCAGCAGTCTAGACGCCCAATCTAGCACAGATACGCAGTATTTT
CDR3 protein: CASSLDAQSSTDTQYF

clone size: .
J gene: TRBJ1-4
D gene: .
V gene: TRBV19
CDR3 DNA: TGTGCCAGTAGCTTAGGACTGGGGGGTCAGCGGAAACTGTTTTTT
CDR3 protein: CASSLGLGGQRKLFF

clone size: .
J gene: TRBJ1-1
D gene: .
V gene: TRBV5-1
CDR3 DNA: TGCGCCAGCAGCTTGGTCGGAGGGTCAGAAGCTTTCTTT
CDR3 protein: CASSLVGGSEAFF

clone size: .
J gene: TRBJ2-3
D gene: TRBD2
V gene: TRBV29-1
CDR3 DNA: TGCAGCGTTGCCCCTAGCGGGAGTAGGACGCAGTATTTT
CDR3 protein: CSVAPSGSRTQYF

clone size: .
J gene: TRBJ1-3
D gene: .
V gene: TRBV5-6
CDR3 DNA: TGTGCCAGCAGCTTGGGGCTCGACAGCTCTGGAAACACCATATATTTT
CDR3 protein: CASSLGLDSSGNTIYF

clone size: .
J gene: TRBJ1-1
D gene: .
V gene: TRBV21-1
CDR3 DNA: TGTGCCAGCAGCAATTTCCGGGTTGAAGTAGGCACTGAAGCTTTCTTT
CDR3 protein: CASSNFRVEVGTEAFF

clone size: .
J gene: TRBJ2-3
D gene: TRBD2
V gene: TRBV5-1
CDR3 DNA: TGCGCCAGCAGCCCGGGACTACTCGGGAACACAGATACGCAGTATTTT
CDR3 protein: CASSPGLLGNTDTQYF

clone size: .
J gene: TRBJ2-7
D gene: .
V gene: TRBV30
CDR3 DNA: TGTGCCTGGAGCTACGGGAACTACGAGCAGTACTTC
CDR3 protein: CAWSYGNYEQYF

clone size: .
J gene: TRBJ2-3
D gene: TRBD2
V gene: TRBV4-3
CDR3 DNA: TGCGCCAGCAGCCAAGAAAGCGGGGGGGCAGATACGCAGTATTTT
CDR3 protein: CASSQESGGADTQYF

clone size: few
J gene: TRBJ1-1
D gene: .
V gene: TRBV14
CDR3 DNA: TGTGCCAGCAGCCATTTGGGGGGGGCTGAAGCTTTCTTT
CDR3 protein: CASSHLGGAEAFF

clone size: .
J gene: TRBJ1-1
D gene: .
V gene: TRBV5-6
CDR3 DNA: TGTGCCAGCAGCGTCCCTCAGGGTGAGGAAGCTTTCTTT
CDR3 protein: CASSVPQGEEAFF

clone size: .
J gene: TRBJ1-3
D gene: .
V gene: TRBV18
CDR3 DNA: TGTGCCAGCTCACCCGGATCTACCGGGACGCCGAGAAACACCATATATTTT
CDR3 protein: CASSPGSTGTPRNTIYF

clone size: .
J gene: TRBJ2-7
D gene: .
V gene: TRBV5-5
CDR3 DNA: TGTGCCAGCCTTGCGGGGTCCTACGAGCAGTACTTC
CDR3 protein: CASLAGSYEQYF

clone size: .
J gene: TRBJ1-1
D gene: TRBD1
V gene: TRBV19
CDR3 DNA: TGTGCCAGTACCGAGACAGGGAGACAAGCTTTCTTT
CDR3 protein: CASTETGRQAFF

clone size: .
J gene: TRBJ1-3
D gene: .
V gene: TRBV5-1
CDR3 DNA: TGCGCCAGCAGCGTGGGGCCCGATTCGGGAAACACCATATATTTT
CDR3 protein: CASSVGPDSGNTIYF

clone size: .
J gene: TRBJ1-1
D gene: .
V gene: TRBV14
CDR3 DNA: TGTGCCAGCAGCCAAGAAATAACCAGCCAAGCTTTCTTT
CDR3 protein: CASSQEITSQAFF

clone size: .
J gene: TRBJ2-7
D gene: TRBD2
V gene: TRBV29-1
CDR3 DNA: TGCAGCGTAGAAAGCGGGAGGACCTACGAGCAGTACTTC
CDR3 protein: CSVESGRTYEQYF

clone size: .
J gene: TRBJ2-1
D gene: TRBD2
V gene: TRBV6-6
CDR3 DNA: TGTGCCAGCAGTTACTTTGCTAGCGGGGGAGGAAATGAGCAGTTCTTC
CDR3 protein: CASSYFASGGGNEQFF

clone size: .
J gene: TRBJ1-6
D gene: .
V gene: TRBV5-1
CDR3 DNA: TGCGCCAGCAGCTCGGGTGCGGTGCCAGGGGTTAATTCACCCCTCCACTTT
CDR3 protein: CASSSGAVPGVNSPLHF

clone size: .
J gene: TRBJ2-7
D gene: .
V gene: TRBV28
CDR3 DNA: TGTGCCAGCGGGGGCGTAGCGGAGTCCTACGAGCAGTACTTC
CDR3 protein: CASGGVAESYEQYF

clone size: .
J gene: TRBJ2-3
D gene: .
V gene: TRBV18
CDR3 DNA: TGTGCCAGCTCACCGACTGAAGATACGCAGTATTTT
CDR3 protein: CASSPTEDTQYF

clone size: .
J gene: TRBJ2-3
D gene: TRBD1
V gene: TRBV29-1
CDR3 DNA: TGCAGCGTTGAAGGACAGGGGCGTGTCAATACGCAGTATTTT
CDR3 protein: CSVEGQGRVNTQYF

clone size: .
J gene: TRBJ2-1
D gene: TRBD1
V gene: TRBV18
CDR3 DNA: TGTGCCACCCACAGGGGGCTGGGCTCCTACAATGAGCAGTTCTTC
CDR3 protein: CATHRGLGSYNEQFF